One sample yielded the 30 T cell receptor beta chains listed below, sequenced in a study of regulatory T cells in long-lasting Graves disease. HTBI primers from iRepertoire and Arm-PCR of CDR3 regions yielded the TCR beta libraries. Via MiXCR, TCRdb re-called the multiplex PCR reads, giving one row per CDR3 protein. In the table there are around 430,000 distinct CDR3 sequences, approximately 23% of which are singletons. Noted time point: persistent/refractory GD, antithyroid drugs over 5 years with positive TRAb. The TCR library was prepared using RNA isolated from PBMCs. The input for sequencing was peripheral blood mononuclear cells (PBMCs), taken when the disease was refractory, from a patient treated with antithyroid drugs. These receptors came from a female donor with Graves disease.

Concerning this clonotype itself: This may be a read error: a much more frequent sequence differs by one nucleotide. V gene TRBV10-3 combines with J gene TRBJ2-5; no firm D call. The length of the CDR3 is 11 residues. Germline V gene data show CDR1 as ENHRY and CDR2 as SYGVKD. The DNA of the CDR3 is TGTGCCATCAGGGACCAAGAGACCCAGAACTTC. It translates to CAIRDQETQNF.

This clonotype was detected only a few times. The chain employs TRBV15 and TRBJ2-7; D call uncertain. This CDR3 spans 12 amino acids. The germline V gene encodes CDR1 LNHNV and CDR2 YYDKDF (reference sequence). Trimming left V 0 bases short and J 7 bases short, with 7 bases between. CDR3 in DNA: TGTGCCACCAGCAGAGATAATCGTGAGCAGTACTTC. As protein: CATSRDNREQYF.

This clonotype was counted only a few times. The chain uses TRBV20-1 and TRBJ2-7; TRBD2 matches 10 bases. The CDR3 sequence is 12 residues long. The germline CDR1 and CDR2 sequences are DFQATT and SNEGSKA (reference sequence). Losses at the gene ends were 7 bases for V and 2 bases for J; bases not matched to a gene: 2. In nucleotides, the CDR3 is TGCAGTGGAGCGGGGGGGACCTACGAGCAGTACTTC. This translates into CSGAGGTYEQYF.

The CDR3 loop reads CSARDPGQGAYEQYF. In DNA, the CDR3 is TGCAGTGCTAGAGATCCGGGACAGGGTGCCTACGAGCAGTACTTC. The rearrangement links TRBV20-1 to TRBJ2-7; 9 nucleotides align to TRBD1. Germline V CDR1 and CDR2: DFQATT, SNEGSKA (reference sequence). The CDR3 totals 15 residues. V lost 0 bases to trimming and J lost 2 bases; unmatched junction nucleotides: 5.

CDR3 sequence: CASSVTGEDGYTF. DNA for the CDR3: TGCGCCAGCAGCGTGACAGGGGAAGACGGCTACACCTTC. This chain links TRBV5-1 with TRBJ1-2; 8 bases align to TRBD1. With 4 bases clipped from V and 8 bases from J, the junction kept 7 bases outside the gene matches. Per germline, CDR1 SGHRS and CDR2 YFSETQ. The CDR3 is 13 residues long. The entire variable domain, with the rest obtained from reference TRBV5-1 and TRBJ1-2, is as follows: KAGVTQTPRYLIKTRGQQVTLSCSPISGHRSVSWYQQTPGQGLQFLFEYFSETQRNKGNFPGRFSGRQFSNSRSEMNVSTLELGDSALYLCASSVTGEDGYTFGSGTRLTVV.

This rearrangement joins TRBV4-2 to TRBJ2-7; 8 positions agree with TRBD2. The CDR3 is made up of 15 amino acids. V was clipped by 4 bases and J by 6 bases; unmatched bases: 11. CDR1 and CDR2 (germline): LGHNA, YNFKEQ. The CDR3 region has the DNA TGTGCCAGCAGCCGCATCGGGGGGGAACCACTCGAGCAGTACTTC. Protein sequence: CASSRIGGEPLEQYF.

J is TRBJ2-4 and V is TRBV5-4; TRBD1 agrees at 7 bases. This CDR3 spans 15 amino acids. Germline V gene sequence: CDR1 SGHNT, CDR2 YYREEE (reference sequence). After removal of 0 bases from V and 5 bases from J, the junction contained 5 bases not matched to a gene. The CDR3 loop is CASSLALQGENIQYF. As DNA, the CDR3 is TGTGCCAGCAGCTTGGCCCTCCAGGGGGAAAACATTCAGTACTTC.

This clonotype was counted ten times or more. The chain combines TRBV2 with TRBJ2-3, with D uncertain. This CDR3 region has 15 residues. CDR1 and CDR2 (germline): SNHLY, FYNNEI. Deletions cut 6 bases from V and 4 bases from J, with 17 bases between. This CDR3 is CASRQEGRTPDTQYF. The CDR3 nucleotides read TGTGCCAGCAGGCAGGAAGGGCGGACCCCAGATACGCAGTATTTT.

This clonotype turned up a few times. This chain joins TRBV5-5 and TRBJ2-7; TRBD2 is a possible D gene (5 bases). Per the germline V gene, CDR1 is SGHKS and CDR2 is YYEKEE (reference sequence). The CDR3 length is 14 residues. Trimming stripped 4 bases from V and 9 bases from J, with 20 bases between. CDR3 DNA sequence: TGTGCCAGCAGCAAGGGAGAGGGTCTACGAGGGCAGTACTTC. This sequence encodes CASSKGEGLRGQYF.

The rearrangement links TRBV5-4 to TRBJ2-3; 7 bases align to TRBD2. From germline, CDR1 is SGHNT and CDR2 YYREEE (reference sequence). The V segment lost 4 bases and the J segment 0 bases; nucleotides outside the gene matches: 8. The CDR3 extends over 16 amino acids. The CDR3 reads CASSPSGGISTDTQYF. The CDR3 DNA follows: TGTGCCAGCAGCCCGTCCGGGGGGATTAGCACAGATACGCAGTATTTT.

This clonotype was counted ten times or more. The chain joins TRBV7-2 to TRBJ1-1; D call uncertain. V was cut by 2 bases and J by 0 bases, with 7 bases left in between. The CDR3 contains 14 residues. CDR1 SGHTA and CDR2 FQGNSA come from the germline V gene. CDR3 region: CASSLMGMNTEAFF. DNA of the CDR3: TGTGCCAGCAGCTTAATGGGGATGAACACTGAAGCTTTCTTT.

The chain combines TRBV4-3 with TRBJ1-6; D possibly corresponds to TRBD1 (6 bases). V lost 1 base to trimming and J lost 13 bases, with 11 bases between them. CDR3 length: 13 amino acids. CDR1 LGHNA and CDR2 YSLEER come from the germline V gene. The DNA of the CDR3 is TGCGCCAGCAGCCAAGCCCAGGGGTTCCCCCTCCACTTT. Translating gives CASSQAQGFPLHF.

The chain combines TRBV7-3 with TRBJ2-7; TRBD1 matches at 8 bases. Looked up from germline, CDR1 is SGHTA and CDR2 is FQGTGA. J was trimmed by 6 bases and V by 2 bases; bases with no gene match: 6. This CDR3 is built from 14 residues. The chain's CDR3 is CASSLEGQVSEQYF. The CDR3 DNA reads TGTGCCAGCAGCTTAGAGGGACAGGTCAGCGAGCAGTACTTC.

Ten or more counts support this clonotype. The chain joins TRBV2 to TRBJ1-4; tentative D call: TRBD1 (6 bases). The CDR3 is 15 amino acids. V lost 7 bases and J lost 4, with 16 bases in between. In germline, CDR1 is SNHLY, CDR2 FYNNEI. The CDR3 region is CASIPGGGGNEKLFF. CDR3 nucleotide sequence: TGTGCCAGCATCCCCGGCGGGGGCGGTAATGAAAAACTGTTTTTT.

Note on this clonotype: Since a much larger clone is just one base distant, this may be a read error. This sequence joins TRBV5-5 and TRBJ1-2; D might be TRBD1 (5 bases). V lost 4 bases to trimming and J lost 7 bases, with 20 bases between them. This CDR3 has 15 amino acids. Germline V gene data show CDR1 as SGHKS and CDR2 as YYEKEE (reference sequence). The CDR3 reads CASSHVVRGAAGYTF. As DNA, the CDR3 is TGTGCCAGCAGCCACGTGGTGCGAGGGGCGGCTGGCTACACCTTC.

CDR3 residues: CASSQVIGTGVYEQYF. Here the CDR3 DNA reads TGTGCCAGCAGCCAAGTGATAGGGACAGGGGTCTACGAGCAGTACTTC. The chain is built from TRBV3-1 and TRBJ2-7; TRBD1 aligns across 10 bases. V shed 1 base and J 3 bases; nucleotides not matched to a gene: 6. The CDR3 totals 16 residues. Germline values: CDR1 LGHDT, CDR2 YNNKEL (reference sequence).

Comment on this clonotype: A much larger clone sits a single nucleotide away, making a read error possible. The chain is built from TRBV2 and TRBJ1-4; D might be TRBD1 (6 bases). CDR1 SNHLY and CDR2 FYNNEI come from the germline V gene. The CDR3 is made up of 13 amino acids. For the CDR3, the DNA is TGTGCCAGCAGTGACACAGGGAATGAAAAACTGGTTTTT. It is translated as CASSDTGNEKLVF. The variable domain in full, completed from reference TRBV2 and TRBJ1-4, reads EPEVTQTPSHQVTQMGQEVILRCVPISNHLYFYWYRQILGQKVEFLVSFYNNEISEKSEIFDDQFSVERPDGSNFTLKIRSTKLEDSAMYFCASSDTGNEKLVFGSGTQLSVL.

This clonotype has a count of ten or more. J is TRBJ2-5 and V is TRBV6-1; maybe TRBD1 (6 bases). CDR1 is MNHNS, CDR2 SASEGT, per germline. V lost 8 bases to trimming and J lost 1 base, with 17 bases between them. The CDR3 loop spans 15 amino acids. The CDR3 DNA is TGTGCCAGCGGTAGAGAAGGGGGTAGCCAAGAGACCCAGTACTTC. This codes for CASGREGGSQETQYF.

This clonotype was seen repeatedly, ten times or more. This chain joins TRBV6-1 and TRBJ1-2; D gene unclear. Germline loops: CDR1 MNHNS, CDR2 SASEGT. Trimming pared 3 bases from V and 4 bases from J, leaving 6 bases between. The CDR3 spans 12 residues. DNA of the CDR3: TGTGCCAGCAGTGAGGGGTTCTATGGCTACACCTTC. Translated, it gives CASSEGFYGYTF.

The genes are TRBV18 and TRBJ1-1; D remains ambiguous. Germline CDR1 and CDR2: KGHSH and LQKENI. The ends were cut back, 6 bases at V and 2 bases at J, with 10 bases in the middle. The CDR3 consists of 13 residues. The CDR3 DNA reads TGTGCCAGCTCGGGCGGGTTTAACACTGAAGCTTTCTTT. It yields the protein CASSGGFNTEAFF. The variable domain in full, with the rest retrieved from reference TRBV18 and TRBJ1-1, is NAGVMQNPRHLVRRRGQEARLRCSPMKGHSHVYWYRQLPEEGLKFMVYLQKENIIDESGMPKERFSAEFPKEGPSILRIQQVVRGDSAAYFCASSGGFNTEAFFGQGTRLTVV.

V gene TRBV4-2 combines with J gene TRBJ2-1, with D maybe TRBD1 (6 bases). Looked up from germline, CDR1 is LGHNA and CDR2 is YNFKEQ. The CDR3 length is 18 residues. V lost 0 bases, J lost 6 bases, and 21 bases lay in between. Here the CDR3 DNA reads TGTGCCAGCAGCCAAGAATTGTGGGCAGGGGTGTCTAGCAATGAGCAGTTCTTC. Translating gives CASSQELWAGVSSNEQFF.

This clonotype was recorded at least ten times. Relative to the germline gene, one junction end is altered; a read error may explain this. The chain links TRBV7-2 to TRBJ1-2, with 8 bases identical to TRBD1. This CDR3 has 13 amino acids. The V gene's germline CDR1 is SGHTA and CDR2 FQGNSA. The CDR3 DNA follows: TGTGCCAGCAGCTCGGGACAGGCGATCGGGTTCGCCTTC. Its protein is CASSSGQAIGFAF.

This chain links TRBV4-1 with TRBJ1-6; D might be TRBD1 (6 bases). CDR1 is MGHRA and CDR2 is YSYEKL in the germline V gene. The CDR3 contains 16 residues. Trimming left V 3 bases short and J 1 base short, with 10 bases between. Here the CDR3 DNA reads TGCGCCAGCAGCCAGACCACAGGGTCCTATAATTCACCCCTCCACTTT. Its translation: CASSQTTGSYNSPLHF.

In this sample, this clonotype turned up once. The chain has TRBV30 and TRBJ2-6; D is undetermined. This CDR3 has 17 residues. CDR1 is GTSNPN and CDR2 is SVGIG in the germline V gene (reference sequence). Trimming shortened V by 2 bases and J by 0 bases, and 14 bases separated the two germline ends. The CDR3 nucleotides read TGTGCCTGGAGTCGTGGACGCACACGCTCTGGGGCCAACGTCCTGACTTTC. Translating gives CAWSRGRTRSGANVLTF.

This clonotype was detected ten times or more. The rearrangement uses TRBV7-9 and TRBJ2-7; tentative D call: TRBD1 (5 bases). This CDR3 spans 14 amino acids. Germline CDR1 SEHNR, CDR2 FQNEAQ (reference sequence). V shed 5 bases and J shed 3 bases, with 14 bases lying between them. The CDR3 coding sequence is TGTGCCAGCAGCGGAACAGGATTTGACTACGAGCAGTACTTC. Its protein product is CASSGTGFDYEQYF. The full variable domain, its missing parts supplied by reference TRBV7-9 and TRBJ2-7, is DTGVSQNPRHKITKRGQNVTFRCDPISEHNRLYWYRQTLGQGPEFLTYFQNEAQLEKSRLLSDRFSAERPKGSFSTLEIQRTEQGDSAMYLCASSGTGFDYEQYFGPGTRLTVT.

The V call is TRBV7-2, the J call TRBJ2-5, with 7 bases aligning to TRBD1. Germline V lookup: CDR1 SGHTA, CDR2 FQGNSA. V shed 7 bases and J 4 bases; nucleotides not matched to a gene: 12. This CDR3 spans 15 amino acids. CDR3 sequence: CASNSISDRAETQYF. CDR3 DNA sequence: TGTGCCAGCAACTCTATCAGTGACAGGGCAGAGACCCAGTACTTC.

This clonotype was detected ten times or more. V and J are TRBV28 and TRBJ1-4; D gene unclear. Germline values: CDR1 MDHEN, CDR2 SYDVKM. V was cut by 5 bases and J by 3 bases, with 10 bases left in between. The CDR3 is made up of 14 amino acids. In nucleotides, the CDR3 is TGTGCCAGCAGTACCCCCCACTCTAATGAAAAACTGTTTTTT. It is translated as CASSTPHSNEKLFF.

This chain connects TRBV20-1 to TRBJ2-2, with a weak D call TRBD2 (7 bases). Germline values: CDR1 DFQATT, CDR2 SNEGSKA (reference sequence). The ends were cut back, 6 bases at V and 1 base at J, with 12 bases in the middle. The CDR3 length is 14 residues. This CDR3 is CSAEGGGNTGELFF. The CDR3 DNA reads as TGCAGTGCGGAAGGGGGGGGGAACACCGGGGAGCTGTTTTTT.

This clonotype was recorded a few times. J is TRBJ2-7 and V is TRBV28; D assignment may be TRBD1 or TRBD2 (7 bases each). Per the germline V gene, CDR1 is MDHEN and CDR2 is SYDVKM. This CDR3 spans 15 amino acids. CDR3 residues: CASGQGGSPSYEQYF. CDR3 DNA: TGTGCATCGGGGCAGGGGGGGTCCCCATCATACGAGCAGTACTTC.

This clonotype was detected many times. One end of the junction fails to match germline, which may point to a read error. The V call is TRBV7-7, the J call TRBJ2-2; 9 bases are shared with TRBD1. The length of the CDR3 is 17 residues. Germline V lookup: CDR1 SSHAT, CDR2 FNYEAQ (reference sequence). CDR3 sequence reads: CASSKSLGQGSTGELFF. DNA of the CDR3: TGTGCTAGCAGCAAGTCTCTGGGACAGGGAAGCACCGGGGAGCTGTTTTTT.